The 3 T cell receptor beta chains given below trace back to one sample, sequenced in a study of blood T cell repertoires in COVID-19. Method: immunoSEQ multiplex PCR; TCRdb's copy keeps in-frame clones and lacks some. The table shows hundreds of thousands of clones, with more than 80% occurring only once. The sample was PBMCs or T cells enriched from blood (not recorded which). These TCRs come from a woman aged 18-29 years who had recovered from COVID-19.

The chain has TRBV5-1 and TRBJ2-1; tentative D call: TRBD1 (6 bases). Germline lookup yields CDR1 SGHRS and CDR2 YFSETQ. This CDR3 contains 15 residues. V dropped 4 bases and J dropped 4 bases, with 15 bases sitting between them. The chain's CDR3 is CASSPGTNPYNEQFF. CDR3 bases: TGCGCCAGCAGCCCCGGGACAAACCCTTACAATGAGCAGTTCTTC. The entire variable domain, with the rest obtained from reference TRBV5-1 and TRBJ2-1, is as follows: KAGVTQTPRYLIKTRGQQVTLSCSPISGHRSVSWYQQTPGQGLQFLFEYFSETQRNKGNFPGRFSGRQFSNSRSEMNVSTLELGDSALYLCASSPGTNPYNEQFFGPGTRLTVL.

The gene calls are TRBV4-1 and TRBJ2-7; 12 bases map to TRBD2. J lost 3 bases, V lost 7 bases, and 7 bases had no gene match. Germline V gives CDR1 MGHRA, CDR2 YSYEKL. This CDR3 comprises 15 residues. DNA for the CDR3: TGCGCCAGCACCCAGACTAGCGGGGGCATCTACGAGCAGTACTTC. Translating gives CASTQTSGGIYEQYF.

This clone was counted only a few times. The CDR3 DNA reads TGTGCCAGCAGCTACAGGACCGGGGAGCTGTTTTTT. Translating gives CASSYRTGELFF. V usage is TRBV7-9 and J usage is TRBJ2-2; D is possibly TRBD1 (5 bases). V lost 4 bases to trimming and J lost 5 bases, with 5 bases between them. There are 12 residues in the CDR3. The germline V gene encodes CDR1 SEHNR and CDR2 FQNEAQ (reference sequence).